This TCR beta chain was captured in a study of cytomegalovirus exposure and HLA in healthy donors. Everyone who donated was a healthy bone marrow donor. Use of 60 Vbeta and 13 Jbeta primers characterized the PCR. Produced via immunoSEQ multiplex PCR; TCRdb's table is partial and in-frame only. This sample's table has over 90,000 clones. The CDR3 covers 15 residues. From germline, CDR1 is MNHEY and CDR2 SVGAGI. V shed 5 bases and J shed 5 bases, with 16 bases lying between them. Overall study findings and caveats: DRB1 had the most TCR associations and HLA-C the fewest, a later analysis found, with rates varying by HLA locus.

Details on this clone: Antigen: not known.

The receptor comes from a man aged 35 to 55 in good health and CMV-seronegative. Sequenced material: PBMCs. The chain joins TRBV6-5 to TRBJ2-1; D perhaps matches TRBD1 (6 bases). CDR3 coding DNA: TGTGCCAGCAGTAACCAGGGGCGTTGGGACAATGAGCAGTTCTTC. It is translated as CASSNQGRWDNEQFF.